Included here is one T cell receptor beta chain sequence, with context. Its target is unknown. Individually, TCR cDNA molecules were each labelled with a unique molecular identifier. MiXCR was run by TCRdb on the 5' RACE reads, yielding one entry per CDR3 protein. The sample consists of about 80,000 distinct CDR3 sequences, approximately 20% of them appearing once. Per germline, CDR1 SNHLY and CDR2 FYNNEI. Trimming took 5 bases from V and 1 from J, leaving 15 bases between them. CDR3 length equals 15 residues. This sample is drawn from a study of spatial heterogeneity in lung cancer. Time point denoted: sample taken at primary tumor resection. Sequencing of whole RNA from tumor, nontumor lung or frozen PBMC involved no sorting. Donors were 72 untreated early-stage non-small cell lung cancer patients. Whole-study results and caveats: Blood showed ubiquitous tumor TCRs more often at resection than at routine follow-up.

This clonotype was obtained from a male donor with early-stage non-small cell lung cancer. The input for sequencing was PBMCs, taken at surgery. This chain connects TRBV2 to TRBJ2-7; D is undetermined. The CDR3 region is CASSQRSLGSYEQYF. In DNA form, the CDR3 reads TGTGCCAGCAGTCAAAGGTCCCTCGGGTCCTACGAGCAGTACTTC.